The 6 T cell receptor beta chains presented below share a single source sample, sequenced in a study of blood T cells in healthy people across ages. A sample-barcoded 5' primer and a J-beta primer mix were used in a second PCR of roughly 6 to 11 cycles. In TCRdb, the 5' RACE reads were re-called with MiXCR into one record per CDR3 protein. The data contain more than 700,000 distinct CDR3 sequences, roughly 50% of them singletons. The sample taken for sequencing was blood. Receptor source: an older man in good health.

This clonotype has more than one count but fewer than ten. The chain employs TRBV5-1 and TRBJ2-3; TRBD1 might be the D (6 bases). From germline, CDR1 is SGHRS and CDR2 YFSETQ. V was pared by 4 bases and J by 4 bases, with 16 bases between. This CDR3 comprises 15 residues. CDR3 loop: CASSTRGGIADTQYF. The CDR3 DNA follows: TGCGCCAGCAGCACCCGAGGGGGTATAGCAGATACGCAGTATTTT. The whole variable domain, remainder taken from reference TRBV5-1 and TRBJ2-3, is KAGVTQTPRYLIKTRGQQVTLSCSPISGHRSVSWYQQTPGQGLQFLFEYFSETQRNKGNFPGRFSGRQFSNSRSEMNVSTLELGDSALYLCASSTRGGIADTQYFGPGTRLTVL.

The gene calls are TRBV27 and TRBJ2-4, with D maybe TRBD2 (6 bases). The J call is in doubt because the DNA end fits TRBJ2-7 better. Germline CDR1 is MNHEY and CDR2 is SMNVEV (reference sequence). This CDR3 has 14 amino acids. The CDR3, as DNA: TGTGCCACCGGAAGGGGACGGGAGTACTACGAGCAGTACTTC. Its translation is CATGRGREYYEQYF.

V is TRBV7-9 and J is TRBJ1-2; D remains unclear. The germline gives CDR1 SEHNR, CDR2 FQNEAQ (reference sequence). Trimming left V 0 bases short and J 2 bases short, with 16 bases between. CDR3 length: 17 amino acids. The CDR3 region is CASSLAPSDYWNYGYTF. The CDR3 nucleotides are TGTGCCAGCAGCTTAGCCCCCTCGGATTACTGGAACTATGGCTACACCTTC.

This clonotype was observed a handful of times. The chain has TRBV7-2 and TRBJ2-1, with a weak D call TRBD2 (6 bases). The CDR3 runs 15 residues. In germline, CDR1 is SGHTA, CDR2 FQGNSA. The V gene lost 1 base and the J gene lost 7 bases, with 14 bases spanning the gap. The CDR3 region has the DNA TGTGCCAGCAGCTTAGGACCGGGAGTAACGAATGAGCAGTTCTTC. This gives the protein CASSLGPGVTNEQFF.

V gene TRBV7-8 combines with J gene TRBJ2-3; D possibly corresponds to TRBD2 (6 bases). The V gene lost 2 bases and the J gene lost 1 base, with 13 bases spanning the gap. The CDR3 consists of 16 residues. CDR1 is SGHVS, CDR2 FQNEAQ, per germline. CDR3 sequence (DNA): TGTGCCAGCAGCTTAAAGGGCGGGAAGGGCACAGATACGCAGTATTTT. It specifies CASSLKGGKGTDTQYF.

V is TRBV7-2 and J is TRBJ2-3; 10 nucleotides agree with TRBD2. Trimming cost V 4 bases and J 14 bases; bases outside gene matches: 24. This CDR3 has 18 amino acids. The V gene's germline CDR1 is SGHTA and CDR2 FQGNSA. DNA for the CDR3: TGTGCCAGCAGCTCCTCGTTGTGGGAGCGGGAGGGCCGTCGATACGCGTATTTT. Translated: CASSSSLWEREGRRYAYF. The full variable domain, its missing parts supplied by reference TRBV7-2 and TRBJ2-3, is GAGVSQSPSNKVTEKGKDVELRCDPISGHTALYWYRQSLGQGLEFLIYFQGNSAPDKSGLPSDRFSAERTGGSVSTLTIQRTQQEDSAVYLCASSSSLWEREGRRYAYFGPGTRLTVL.